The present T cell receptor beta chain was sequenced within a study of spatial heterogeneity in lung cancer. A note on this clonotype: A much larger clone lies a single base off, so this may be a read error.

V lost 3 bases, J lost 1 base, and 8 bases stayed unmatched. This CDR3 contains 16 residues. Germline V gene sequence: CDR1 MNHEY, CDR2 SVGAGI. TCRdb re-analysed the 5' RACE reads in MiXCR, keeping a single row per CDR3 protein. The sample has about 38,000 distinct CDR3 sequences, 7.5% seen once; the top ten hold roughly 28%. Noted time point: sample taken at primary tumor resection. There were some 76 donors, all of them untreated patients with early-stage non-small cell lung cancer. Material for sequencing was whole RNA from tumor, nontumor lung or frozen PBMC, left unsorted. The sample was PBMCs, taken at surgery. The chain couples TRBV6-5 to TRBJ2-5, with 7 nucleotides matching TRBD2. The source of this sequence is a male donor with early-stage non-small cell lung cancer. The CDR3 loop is CASSYWVRGSQETQYF. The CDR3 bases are TGTGCCAGCAGTTATTGGGTCCGCGGGAGCCAAGAGACCCAGTACTTC.